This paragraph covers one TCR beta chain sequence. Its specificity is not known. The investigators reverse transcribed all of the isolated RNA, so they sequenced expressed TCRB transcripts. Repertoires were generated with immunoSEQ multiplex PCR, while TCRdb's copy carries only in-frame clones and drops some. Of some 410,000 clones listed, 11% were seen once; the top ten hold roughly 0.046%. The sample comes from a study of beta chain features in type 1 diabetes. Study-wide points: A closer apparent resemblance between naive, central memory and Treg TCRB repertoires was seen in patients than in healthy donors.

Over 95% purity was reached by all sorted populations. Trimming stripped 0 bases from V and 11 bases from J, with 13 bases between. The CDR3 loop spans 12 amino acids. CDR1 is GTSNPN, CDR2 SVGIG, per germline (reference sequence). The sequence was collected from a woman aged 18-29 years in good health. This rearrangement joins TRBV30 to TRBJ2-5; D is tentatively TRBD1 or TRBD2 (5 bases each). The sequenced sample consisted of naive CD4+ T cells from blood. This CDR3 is CAWSVEGFEQYF. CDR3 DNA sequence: TGTGCCTGGAGTGTCGAGGGGTTTGAGCAGTACTTC.